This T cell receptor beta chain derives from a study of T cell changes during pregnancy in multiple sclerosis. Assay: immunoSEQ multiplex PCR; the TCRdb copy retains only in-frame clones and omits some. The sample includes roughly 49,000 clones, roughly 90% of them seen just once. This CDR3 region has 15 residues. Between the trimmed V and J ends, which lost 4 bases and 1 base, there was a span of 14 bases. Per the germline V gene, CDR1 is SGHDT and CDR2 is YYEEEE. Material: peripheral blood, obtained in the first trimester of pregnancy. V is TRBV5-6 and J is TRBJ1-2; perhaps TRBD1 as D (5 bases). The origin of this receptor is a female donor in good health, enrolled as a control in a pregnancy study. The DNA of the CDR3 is TGTGCCAGCAGCCTCCCGGGGGGAGTTAACTATGGCTACACCTTC. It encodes CASSLPGGVNYGYTF.